This T cell receptor beta chain was captured by sequencing in a study of cytomegalovirus exposure and HLA in healthy donors. Study outcomes and limitations: Clusters of TCRs from the first cohort tended to co-occur in the 95 to 150 validation repertoires (as a later analysis found). The study recorded about 160 TCR beta chains that were cytomegalovirus-associated.

The donors formed part of the approximately 120-subject validation cohort, distinct from the roughly 660-subject first cohort. With respect to this clone: No antigen is known for it.

Produced via immunoSEQ multiplex PCR; TCRdb's table is partial and in-frame only. The sample contains some 190,000 clones, approximately 89% of which appear only once. Trimming left V 4 bases short and J 6 bases short, with 13 bases between. The CDR3 has 14 amino acids. From germline, CDR1 is SNHLY and CDR2 FYNNEI. Sequenced sample: PBMCs. The receptor's source is a man aged 30 to 39 in good health and CMV-seropositive. This rearrangement joins TRBV2 to TRBJ1-5, with a weak D call TRBD1 (5 bases). CDR3 amino acids: CASSGQGDLQPQHF. The DNA of the CDR3 is TGTGCCAGCAGTGGGCAGGGAGATCTTCAGCCCCAGCATTTT. Supplemented by reference TRBV2 and TRBJ1-5, the full variable domain reads EPEVTQTPSHQVTQMGQEVILRCVPISNHLYFYWYRQILGQKVEFLVSFYNNEISEKSEIFDDQFSVERPDGSNFTLKIRSTKLEDSAMYFCASSGQGDLQPQHFGDGTRLSIL.